Below are 15 T cell receptor beta chains sequenced from a single sample in a study of cytomegalovirus exposure and HLA in healthy donors. In the PCR, 60 Vbeta and 13 Jbeta primers were used. Produced via immunoSEQ multiplex PCR; TCRdb's table is partial and in-frame only. This table holds 100,000 to 150,000 clones, 80% found once. The sample consisted of PBMCs. The receptors derive from a middle-aged woman in good health and CMV-seronegative.

Only a few counts were recorded for this clone. V is TRBV27 and J is TRBJ2-7; TRBD2 agrees at 11 bases. V was pared by 6 bases and J by 2 bases, with 9 bases of the junction left unmatched. The germline gives CDR1 MNHEY, CDR2 SMNVEV (reference sequence). The CDR3 runs to 16 residues. This CDR3 reads CASSEEGLADAYEQYF. The CDR3 coding sequence is TGTGCCAGCAGCGAAGAGGGACTAGCGGACGCCTACGAGCAGTACTTC.

The rearrangement links TRBV4-1 to TRBJ2-7, with 7 bases lining up with TRBD2. CDR1 and CDR2 from the germline V gene are MGHRA and YSYEKL. V was clipped by 0 bases and J by 0 bases; unmatched bases: 2. This CDR3 spans 15 amino acids. DNA for the CDR3: TGCGCCAGCAGCCAAGAAAGCGGGACCTCCTACGAGCAGTACTTC. Translated: CASSQESGTSYEQYF.

J is TRBJ2-7 and V is TRBV7-8; 7 bases line up with TRBD2. Per germline, CDR1 SGHVS and CDR2 FQNEAQ. After removal of 1 base from V and 4 bases from J, the junction contained 10 bases not matched to a gene. The CDR3 extends over 16 amino acids. The CDR3 protein is CASSLVEEGEGYEQYF. CDR3 nucleotide sequence: TGTGCCAGCAGCTTAGTAGAGGAAGGGGAGGGGTACGAGCAGTACTTC.

The gene calls are TRBV12-5 and TRBJ1-1; D is unresolved. Deletions cut 2 bases from V and 1 base from J, with 5 bases between. Germline V gene data show CDR1 as LGHNT and CDR2 as FRNRAP. The CDR3 covers 13 residues. The CDR3 DNA sequence: TGTGCTAGTGGTTTGCGACAGAACACTGAAGCTTTCTTT. Protein: CASGLRQNTEAFF. Full variable domain (remainder filled in from reference TRBV12-5 and TRBJ1-1): DARVTQTPRHKVTEMGQEVTMRCQPILGHNTVFWYRQTMMQGLELLAYFRNRAPLDDSGMPKDRFSAEMPDATLATLKIQPSEPRDSAVYFCASGLRQNTEAFFGQGTRLTVV.

V and J are TRBV18 and TRBJ2-1; TRBD2 is a possible D gene (6 bases). From germline, CDR1 is KGHSH and CDR2 LQKENI. V gave up 1 base and J gave up 3 bases, with 7 bases separating them. The CDR3 loop spans 14 amino acids. The CDR3 DNA follows: TGTGCCAGCTCACCACAGGGAGGCTACAATGAGCAGTTCTTC. It specifies CASSPQGGYNEQFF.

The chain couples TRBV7-2 to TRBJ2-1, with D possibly matching TRBD2 (6 bases). This CDR3 comprises 13 residues. The V end was cut by 5 bases, the J end by 8 bases, with 13 bases between. Germline assignment: CDR1 SGHTA and CDR2 FQGNSA. DNA for the CDR3: TGTGCCAGCAGCGGCACTAGCTCCCATGAGCAGTTCTTC. This translates into CASSGTSSHEQFF.

The sample holds one count of this clone. This chain uses TRBV5-4 with TRBJ1-6; 7 bases line up with TRBD1. The CDR3 runs 15 residues. Germline assignment: CDR1 SGHNT and CDR2 YYREEE (reference sequence). The V and J ends lost 1 base and 5 bases, in that order; junction bases with no gene match: 3. The CDR3 DNA sequence: TGTGCCAGCAGCTTGAGGGACAGCGATAATTCACCCCTCCACTTT. This codes for CASSLRDSDNSPLHF.

The J gene is TRBJ1-1, the V gene TRBV19; maybe TRBD1 (6 bases). CDR1 is LNHDA and CDR2 is SQIVND in the germline V gene (reference sequence). Trimming took off 5 bases at V and 1 base at J, with 11 bases between the two ends. The CDR3 sequence is 14 residues long. The CDR3 bases are TGTGCCAGTAGTTCCCGGACAGCGAACACTGAAGCTTTCTTT. Amino acid sequence: CASSSRTANTEAFF.

V is TRBV27 and J is TRBJ2-7; 15 bases match TRBD2. This CDR3 is built from 18 residues. V lost 6 bases to trimming and J lost 0 bases; unmatched junction nucleotides: 9. The germline V gene encodes CDR1 MNHEY and CDR2 SMNVEV (reference sequence). In DNA, the CDR3 is TGTGCCAGCAGCCCAGGCCGGACTAGCGGGAGGGCCTCCTACGAGCAGTACTTC. It specifies CASSPGRTSGRASYEQYF.

The chain recombines TRBV9 with TRBJ2-1; 7 bases agree with TRBD1. The length of the CDR3 is 14 residues. V lost 2 bases to trimming and J lost 7 bases; unmatched junction nucleotides: 6. From germline, CDR1 is SGDLS and CDR2 YYNGEE. CDR3 loop: CASSVRDRRNEQFF. The CDR3 nucleotides read TGTGCCAGCAGCGTCCGGGACAGAAGAAATGAGCAGTTCTTC.

This clone was seen only a few times. The gene calls are TRBV18 and TRBJ1-1; D ambiguous. CDR1 is KGHSH, CDR2 LQKENI, per germline. Trimming stripped 3 bases from V and 1 base from J, with 6 bases between. The CDR3 has 13 amino acids. The CDR3 reads CASSPAENTEAFF. The CDR3 nucleotides read TGTGCCAGCTCACCGGCGGAGAACACTGAAGCTTTCTTT.

Concerning this clone itself: One end of the junction does not line up with germline, which may come from a read error. The rearrangement links TRBV28 to TRBJ1-2; TRBD1 aligns across 8 bases. CDR1 is MDHEN and CDR2 is SYDVKM in the germline V gene. The CDR3 is 12 amino acids. The CDR3, as DNA: TGTGCCAGCAGAGGACAGGGCTATGACTACACCTTC. Translated: CASRGQGYDYTF.

The V call is TRBV6-1, the J call TRBJ2-4; 7 bases align to TRBD1. The CDR3 loop spans 16 amino acids. J was trimmed by 3 bases and V by 2 bases; bases with no gene match: 7. Germline V gene sequence: CDR1 MNHNS, CDR2 SASEGT. CDR3 bases: TGTGCCAGCAGTGAACGGCAGGGGGTCGGCAAAAACATTCAGTACTTC. This translates into CASSERQGVGKNIQYF.

The chain recombines TRBV27 with TRBJ1-6, with D possibly TRBD1 on 5 matching bases. In germline, CDR1 is MNHEY, CDR2 SMNVEV (reference sequence). The CDR3 extends over 13 amino acids. With 6 bases removed from V and 3 bases from J, the gap between germline ends came to 6 bases. CDR3 DNA sequence: TGTGCCAGCAGGGGGGGCTATAATTCACCCCTCCACTTT. This codes for CASRGGYNSPLHF.

The gene calls are TRBV2 and TRBJ1-1; no clear D. Germline-derived CDR1 and CDR2 are SNHLY and FYNNEI. The V end was cut by 4 bases, the J end by 1 base, with 13 bases between. CDR3 length equals 15 residues. For the CDR3, the DNA is TGTGCCAGCAGTGTGAGGGCGGGAGGGAACACTGAAGCTTTCTTT. This encodes CASSVRAGGNTEAFF.